This T cell receptor beta chain appears in the sequencing data of a study of T cells after yellow fever vaccination. TCRdb processed the 5' RACE reads anew with MiXCR; each CDR3 protein has one entry. The sample has 350,000 to 450,000 distinct CDR3 sequences; roughly a sixth are singletons. As concerns this clonotype: The antigen is undetermined.

V gave up 8 bases and J gave up 9 bases; unmatched junction bases: 11. The germline gives CDR1 MNHNS, CDR2 SASEGT. The CDR3 spans 15 residues. Study observations and caveats: A small proportion of clonotypes was detected in both the CD4 and CD8 compartments. On re-exposure, the response was weaker but peaked faster, at day 5 versus 15. Booster samples showed a return of most primary-vaccination clones (roughly 96% CD4, 88% CD8). The presence of abundant clonotypes contaminating from the bulk population was possible in FACS-sorted repertoires.

The material sequenced was PBMCs, taken before the yellow fever booster vaccination. V usage is TRBV6-1 and J usage is TRBJ2-1, with 12 bases lining up with TRBD2. The TCR originated in a man aged 18 to 35 who received the YFV17D yellow fever vaccine. The CDR3 nucleotides read TGTGCCAGCGCCCCTCTAGCGGGGGGGCCGGTTGAGCAGTTCTTC. Protein: CASAPLAGGPVEQFF.